The 22 T cell receptor beta chains given below trace back to one sample, sequenced in a study of Ad26.COV2.S vaccination and SARS-CoV-2 variants. The sample's treatment: 15 to 20 received Ad26.COV2.S at low or high dose, single or two shots; five or six received placebo; per-sample allocation not given. All samples were drawn on day 63, counting from the first vaccine or placebo injection. Measured with immunoSEQ multiplex PCR; TCRdb has only the in-frame clones, and not every one. Counted here are about 410,000 clones, around 91% occurring once; the ten biggest clones make up about 2%. The sample consisted of peripheral blood, taken in a trial of Ad26.COV2.S vaccine versus placebo. The receptor set was obtained from a person aged 18-65 years who received the Ad26.COV2.S COVID-19 vaccine or a placebo.

Worth noting for this clone: Other DNA sequences within the sample encode an identical CDR3. V gene TRBV5-1 combines with J gene TRBJ2-5; tentatively, D is TRBD2 (5 bases). From germline, CDR1 is SGHRS and CDR2 YFSETQ. V was pared by 1 base and J by 1 base, with 8 bases between. CDR3 length: 14 amino acids. The CDR3 bases are TGCGCCAGCAGCTTGAGTAGCGCCCAAGAGACCCAGTACTTC. It codes for CASSLSSAQETQYF.

For this clone: This same CDR3 is encoded by further DNA sequences in the sample. This chain joins TRBV3-1 (or the pseudogene TRBV3-2) and TRBJ1-6, with 7 bases fitting TRBD1. Germline loops: CDR1 LGHDT, CDR2 YNNKEL (reference sequence). There are 14 residues in the CDR3. V lost 3 bases and J lost 10; bases outside the gene matches: 6. This chain's CDR3 is CASSQRQGGSPLHF. The CDR3 DNA reads as TGTGCCAGCAGCCAGAGGCAGGGGGGGTCACCCCTCCACTTT.

The chain links TRBV20-1 to TRBJ2-3; D gene uncertain. The CDR3 has 11 amino acids. Germline loops: CDR1 DFQATT, CDR2 SNEGSKA (reference sequence). Trimming took off 4 bases at V and 1 base at J, with 3 bases between the two ends. The CDR3 bases are TGCAGTGCTATACGCACAGATACGCAGTATTTT. This gives the protein CSAIRTDTQYF.

This sequence joins TRBV6-5 and TRBJ2-4; TRBD2 might be the D (7 bases). The CDR3 spans 15 residues. The V gene's germline CDR1 is MNHEY and CDR2 SVGAGI. Trimming pared 6 bases from V and 8 bases from J, leaving 20 bases between. The CDR3 is CASSLRGGLGDIQYF. The CDR3 DNA reads TGTGCCAGCAGCCTGAGGGGGGGGCTAGGAGACATTCAGTACTTC.

CDR3 region: CASSGGLVYNEQFF. The DNA for the CDR3 is TGTGCCAGCAGCGGCGGACTAGTGTACAATGAGCAGTTCTTC. V usage is TRBV7-2 and J usage is TRBJ2-1, with TRBD2 matching 7 bases. The CDR3 loop spans 14 amino acids. J was trimmed by 4 bases and V by 5 bases; bases with no gene match: 5. CDR1 is SGHTA, CDR2 FQGNSA, per germline.

The rearrangement links TRBV2 to TRBJ2-7; D is perhaps TRBD1 or TRBD2 (5 bases each). V was pared by 7 bases and J by 3 bases, with 10 bases between. Germline CDR1 is SNHLY and CDR2 is FYNNEI. CDR3 size: 12 residues. The CDR3 loop is CASTSRGYEQYF. Here the CDR3 DNA reads TGTGCCAGCACCTCGAGGGGCTACGAGCAGTACTTC. The whole variable domain, remainder taken from reference TRBV2 and TRBJ2-7, is EPEVTQTPSHQVTQMGQEVILRCVPISNHLYFYWYRQILGQKVEFLVSFYNNEISEKSEIFDDQFSVERPDGSNFTLKIRSTKLEDSAMYFCASTSRGYEQYFGPGTRLTVT.

CDR3 nucleotides: TGTGCCAGCAGCTGGGGACAGGGTTCAGGAGATACGCAGTATTTT. This codes for CASSWGQGSGDTQYF. The genes are TRBV11-3 and TRBJ2-3; 9 bases agree with TRBD1. Unmatched junction bases numbered 7, after V lost 4 bases and J lost 5 bases. This CDR3 spans 15 amino acids. Germline values: CDR1 SGHNT, CDR2 YENEEA.

J is TRBJ2-5 and V is TRBV7-2; D is unresolved. Per germline, CDR1 SGHTA and CDR2 FQGNSA. V lost 1 base and J lost 1, with 16 bases in between. The CDR3 has 17 residues. The CDR3 DNA reads as TGTGCCAGCAGCTTAGAGGCTAGTAAAGATGGCCAAGAGACCCAGTACTTC. Translated, it gives CASSLEASKDGQETQYF.

The rearrangement links TRBV4-1 to TRBJ1-5, with D tentatively TRBD1 (5 bases). V was cut by 6 bases and J by 7 bases, with 19 bases left in between. The CDR3 covers 15 residues. Germline V gene sequence: CDR1 MGHRA, CDR2 YSYEKL. CDR3 nucleotide sequence: TGCGCCAGCAGTCCTGTGCCAGGGACGTTGCAGCCCCAGCATTTT. It encodes CASSPVPGTLQPQHF.

This chain connects TRBV4-2 to TRBJ1-2; 7 positions agree with TRBD1. The CDR3 has 15 residues. The V segment lost 0 bases and the J segment 8 bases; nucleotides outside the gene matches: 9. Germline CDR1 and CDR2: LGHNA and YNFKEQ. This CDR3 reads CASSQDTRGAEGYTF. Written as DNA, the CDR3 is TGTGCCAGCAGCCAAGATACCAGGGGGGCGGAGGGCTACACCTTC.

The chain uses TRBV30 and TRBJ1-2; D unclear. This CDR3 has 15 residues. The ends were cut back, 2 bases at V and 6 bases at J, with 19 bases in the middle. Germline lookup yields CDR1 GTSNPN and CDR2 SVGIG (reference sequence). The CDR3 reads CAWSRSGYGPDGYTF. The CDR3, as DNA: TGTGCCTGGAGTCGGTCTGGGTACGGGCCAGATGGCTACACCTTC.

The chain joins TRBV10-3 to TRBJ2-7; 9 bases line up with TRBD1. V gave up 6 bases and J gave up 5 bases; unmatched junction bases: 2. This CDR3 is built from 12 residues. Germline values: CDR1 ENHRY, CDR2 SYGVKD. CDR3 region: CAIRDRGDEQYF. The CDR3 nucleotides read TGTGCCATCAGAGACAGGGGGGACGAGCAGTACTTC.

This clone occurred once. J is TRBJ2-5 and V is TRBV28; unclear D gene. This CDR3 has 13 amino acids. V lost 5 bases, J lost 5 bases, and 12 bases lay in between. Germline CDR1 MDHEN, CDR2 SYDVKM. The CDR3, as DNA: TGTGCCAGCAGTGTTACAATCCAGGAGACCCAGTACTTC. It specifies CASSVTIQETQYF.

This clone has a single count. The chain is built from TRBV7-9 and TRBJ2-1, with TRBD2 identical over 13 bases. Losses at the gene ends were 2 bases for V and 4 bases for J; bases not matched to a gene: 5. This CDR3 has 17 residues. The germline CDR1 and CDR2 sequences are SEHNR and FQNEAQ (reference sequence). The CDR3 bases are TGTGCCAGCAGCTTAAGGGGACTAGCGGGAATTTACAATGAGCAGTTCTTC. It codes for CASSLRGLAGIYNEQFF.

This chain uses TRBV5-1 with TRBJ2-3; D is undetermined. V gave up 0 bases and J gave up 4 bases, with 9 bases separating them. Germline lookup yields CDR1 SGHRS and CDR2 YFSETQ. This CDR3 contains 14 residues. CDR3 sequence (DNA): TGCGCCAGCAGCTTGGCCGCCCGGTCAGATACGCAGTATTTT. Its protein product is CASSLAARSDTQYF.

V gene TRBV28 combines with J gene TRBJ1-2; 10 nucleotides agree with TRBD1. There are 16 residues in the CDR3. Germline V gives CDR1 MDHEN, CDR2 SYDVKM. After removal of 3 bases from V and 4 bases from J, the junction contained 8 bases not matched to a gene. The CDR3 region has the DNA TGTGCCAGCAGTTTGGGCGGACAGGGGGTCAGCTATGGCTACACCTTC. Its protein product is CASSLGGQGVSYGYTF.

The chain combines TRBV24-1 with TRBJ2-2, with D tentatively TRBD2 (6 bases). Trimming removed 5 bases from V and 7 bases from J, with 16 bases in between. Germline-derived CDR1 and CDR2 are KGHDR and SFDVKD. This CDR3 has 15 residues. CDR3 DNA sequence: TGTGCCACCAGTGCCGGGAGTGGTTGGGTCGGGGAGCTGTTTTTT. It codes for CATSAGSGWVGELFF.

This clone was seen more than once but under ten times. The chain couples TRBV28 to TRBJ1-1, with D unclear. The CDR3 contains 12 residues. Germline CDR1 reads MDHEN; CDR2 reads SYDVKM. With 7 bases removed from V and 0 bases from J, the gap between germline ends came to 6 bases. The CDR3 protein is CASTVVNTEAFF. DNA of the CDR3: TGTGCCAGCACAGTGGTGAACACTGAAGCTTTCTTT.

The chain links TRBV13 to TRBJ1-2, with D hard to call. The CDR3 totals 16 residues. Germline CDR1 is PRHDT and CDR2 is FYEKMQ (reference sequence). V was clipped by 5 bases and J by 6 bases, with 22 bases between them. The CDR3 sequence is CASSTGRREALHGYTF. The CDR3 nucleotides are TGTGCCAGCAGCACCGGGAGGAGGGAAGCTTTGCATGGCTACACCTTC.

The V and J genes are TRBV5-1 and TRBJ2-1; a possible D gene is TRBD2 (5 bases). The V gene lost 3 bases and the J gene lost 8 bases, with 15 bases spanning the gap. This CDR3 contains 14 residues. CDR1 is SGHRS, CDR2 YFSETQ, per germline. The CDR3 loop reads CASSSTTRTDEQFF. CDR3 sequence (DNA): TGCGCCAGCAGCTCGACCACTAGAACTGATGAGCAGTTCTTC.

This clone was picked up one time. The gene calls are TRBV28 and TRBJ2-7; the D gene is possibly TRBD1 (6 bases). Per germline, CDR1 MDHEN and CDR2 SYDVKM. Trimming took off 8 bases at V and 2 bases at J, with 13 bases between the two ends. This CDR3 contains 13 residues. The CDR3 here is CASVRGSPYEQYF. Here the CDR3 DNA reads TGTGCCAGCGTCAGGGGTTCGCCCTACGAGCAGTACTTC.

This chain links TRBV28 with TRBJ2-3; D is uncertain. V was pared by 4 bases and J by 2 bases, with 13 bases between. The CDR3 is made up of 15 amino acids. Germline CDR1 reads MDHEN; CDR2 reads SYDVKM. In DNA, the CDR3 is TGTGCCAGCAGTTCCATGTACCGCCTCACAGATACGCAGTATTTT. Translated, it gives CASSSMYRLTDTQYF. The whole variable domain, filled in from reference TRBV28 and TRBJ2-3, reads DVKVTQSSRYLVKRTGEKVFLECVQDMDHENMFWYRQDPGLGLRLIYFSYDVKMKEKGDIPEGYSVSREKKERFSLILESASTNQTSMYLCASSSMYRLTDTQYFGPGTRLTVL.